This T cell receptor (beta chain) was sequenced for a study of blood T cells in healthy people across ages. Points from the study as a whole: Per-million-T-cell TCR beta diversity fell roughly linearly with age.

Donor samples were obtained from healthy Caucasian individuals from Russia, aged roughly 6 to 95. Every donor provided 7.5 to 10 milliliters of peripheral blood. Germline values: CDR1 DFQATT, CDR2 SNEGSKA (reference sequence). The length of the CDR3 is 12 residues. V lost 8 bases, J lost 0 bases, and 2 bases stayed unmatched. This clonotype was observed once. Its antigen remains unknown. A J-beta primer mix and a sample-barcoded 5' primer were used in a second PCR of roughly 6 to 12 cycles. Paired-end reads containing CDR3 totaled no fewer than 3 million for each sample. TCRdb re-called the 5' RACE reads with MiXCR, one entry per CDR3 protein. The sample lists about 640,000 distinct CDR3 sequences, around three fifths occurring once.

Sample: blood. The receptor was isolated from a man aged 60 to 69 in good health. J is TRBJ2-5 and V is TRBV20-1, with 8 bases fitting TRBD1. CDR3 sequence (DNA): TGCAGTTCGACAGGGGACCAAGAGACCCAGTACTTC. It specifies CSSTGDQETQYF.